The 23 T cell receptor beta chains below were found in one sample sequenced in a study of high-grade serous ovarian cancer treatment subgroups. The repertoire was sequenced with immunoSEQ multiplex PCR; TCRdb's copy has only in-frame clones and lacks some. Of some 4,000 clones in the sample, under 70% were seen once. Tumor samples were obtained before definitive surgery or chemotherapy. Material for sequencing was tumor tissue. The receptors were gathered from a human donor with high-grade serous ovarian cancer.

The chain uses TRBV7-7 and TRBJ2-1; 10 bases fit TRBD2. The CDR3 runs to 16 residues. Per germline, CDR1 SSHAT and CDR2 FNYEAQ (reference sequence). V trimming: 2 bases; J trimming: 6 bases; junction bases outside the gene matches: 7. The DNA for the CDR3 is TGTGCCAGCAGCTTAAGCGGGGGGGCCCCCCTCAATGAGCAGTTCTTC. This encodes CASSLSGGAPLNEQFF.

The CDR3 coding sequence is TGTGCCAGCACTCCCGACAGGACTGAAGCTTTCTTT. Protein: CASTPDRTEAFF. V and J are TRBV6-6 and TRBJ1-1; D is perhaps TRBD1 (6 bases). The V gene lost 7 bases and the J gene lost 5 bases, with 11 bases spanning the gap. This CDR3 contains 12 residues. Germline assignment: CDR1 MNHNY and CDR2 SVGAGI (reference sequence).

The chain is built from TRBV7-8 and TRBJ2-3, with TRBD2 identical over 10 bases. This CDR3 comprises 16 residues. Germline V gene lookup returns CDR1 SGHVS and CDR2 FQNEAQ. V shed 4 bases, J shed 5 bases, and the junction held 9 bases outside the gene matches. The CDR3 reads CASSSASGGLGDTQYF. For the CDR3, the DNA is TGTGCCAGCAGCTCAGCTAGCGGGGGCCTGGGAGATACGCAGTATTTT.

This rearrangement joins TRBV30 to TRBJ1-6, with 7 bases aligning to TRBD1. Germline V CDR1 and CDR2: GTSNPN, SVGIG (reference sequence). The CDR3 is 14 residues long. After removal of 1 base from V and 4 bases from J, the junction contained 1 base not matched to a gene. The CDR3 protein is CAWSAGQYNSPLHF. The CDR3 region has the DNA TGTGCCTGGAGTGCGGGACAGTATAATTCACCCCTCCACTTT.

Sample share makes this clone medium-sized. The chain joins TRBV18 to TRBJ1-6; TRBD1 aligns across 10 bases. V trimming: 2 bases; J trimming: 7 bases; junction bases outside the gene matches: 11. In germline, CDR1 is KGHSH, CDR2 LQKENI. The CDR3 loop spans 18 amino acids. The CDR3 region is CASSPLEPGQGTNSPLHF. The CDR3 DNA reads as TGTGCCAGCTCACCATTGGAACCGGGACAGGGGACGAATTCACCCCTCCACTTT.

The V gene is TRBV27, the J gene TRBJ2-2, with TRBD1 as a possible D gene (5 bases). V dropped 2 bases and J dropped 6 bases, with 7 bases sitting between them. This CDR3 comprises 13 residues. Germline V gives CDR1 MNHEY, CDR2 SMNVEV (reference sequence). In DNA, the CDR3 is TGTGCCAGCAGTTTAAGGGGTTCCGGGGAGCTGTTTTTT. Its translation is CASSLRGSGELFF.

The chain carries TRBV7-9 and TRBJ1-2, with D uncertain. Trimming shortened V by 4 bases and J by 6 bases, and 12 bases separated the two germline ends. Germline-derived CDR1 and CDR2 are SEHNR and FQNEAQ (reference sequence). The CDR3 is 13 amino acids. The CDR3 is CASSSYGPDGYTF. CDR3 nucleotide sequence: TGTGCCAGCAGCTCCTACGGCCCTGATGGCTACACCTTC.

The table lists this clone with a count of one. The chain has TRBV5-1 and TRBJ1-1, with 9 bases lining up with TRBD1. The J segment lost 5 bases and the V segment lost 0 bases, leaving 2 bases of the junction unmatched. Per the germline V gene, CDR1 is SGHRS and CDR2 is YFSETQ. This CDR3 is 14 amino acids long. The CDR3 DNA is TGCGCCAGCAGCTTGGGACAGGGGGGGACTGAAGCTTTCTTT. Translating gives CASSLGQGGTEAFF.

The sample holds one count of this clone. The chain joins TRBV9 to TRBJ2-7, with D possibly matching TRBD2 (6 bases). Germline V CDR1 and CDR2: SGDLS, YYNGEE. The V gene lost 6 bases and the J gene lost 8 bases, with 15 bases spanning the gap. The CDR3 is made up of 12 amino acids. Here the CDR3 DNA reads TGTGCCAGCAAGTCGGTGGAGGGCCAGCAGTACTTC. Translating it yields CASKSVEGQQYF.

In this sample, this clone is medium-sized. This sequence joins TRBV5-4 and TRBJ1-1, with D hard to call. The CDR3 is 15 residues long. The V end was cut by 4 bases, the J end by 0 bases, with 13 bases between. CDR1 SGHNT and CDR2 YYREEE come from the germline V gene (reference sequence). CDR3 sequence: CASSPTRSLNTEAFF. CDR3 in DNA: TGTGCCAGCAGCCCCACACGTAGTTTGAACACTGAAGCTTTCTTT.

A note on this clone: At one end the junction does not follow the germline gene, possibly because of a read error. In DNA form, the CDR3 reads TGTGCCAGCAGTCTGACGGGGGGCTCCGGGGAGGGCTACACCTTC. Its protein product is CASSLTGGSGEGYTF. The chain carries TRBV10-3 and TRBJ1-2; a possible D gene is TRBD1 (6 bases). CDR3 length equals 15 residues. CDR1 is ENHRY, CDR2 SYGVKD, per germline.

V and J are TRBV7-9 and TRBJ1-1, with TRBD1 as a possible D gene (5 bases). V lost 1 base to trimming and J lost 1 base, with 22 bases between them. The CDR3 length is 19 residues. Germline-derived CDR1 and CDR2 are SEHNR and FQNEAQ (reference sequence). CDR3 DNA sequence: TGTGCCAGCAGCTTAGTCGTTGCCCAGAACGCGGGGGAGAACACTGAAGCTTTCTTT. This codes for CASSLVVAQNAGENTEAFF.

This clone was observed a handful of times. CDR3 loop: CASSWDSSGNTIYF. CDR3 coding DNA: TGTGCCAGCAGCTGGGACAGCTCTGGAAACACCATATATTTT. The chain employs TRBV7-2 and TRBJ1-3; 7 bases agree with TRBD1. After removal of 4 bases from V and 0 bases from J, the junction contained 0 bases not matched to a gene. This CDR3 is built from 14 residues. CDR1 is SGHTA, CDR2 FQGNSA, per germline.

The chain recombines TRBV7-3 with TRBJ2-1; D assignment may be TRBD1 or TRBD2 (6 bases each). The length of the CDR3 is 15 residues. The germline V gene encodes CDR1 SGHTA and CDR2 FQGTGA. Trimming removed 2 bases from V and 8 bases from J, with 16 bases in between. The CDR3 is CASSLSWGAGYEQFF. The CDR3 DNA reads as TGTGCCAGCAGCTTATCTTGGGGGGCCGGGTATGAGCAGTTCTTC. Combining the CDR3 with reference TRBV7-3 and TRBJ2-1 gives the whole variable domain GAGVSQTPSNKVTEKGKYVELRCDPISGHTALYWYRQSLGQGPEFLIYFQGTGAADDSGLPNDRFFAVRPEGSVSTLKIQRTERGDSAVYLCASSLSWGAGYEQFFGPGTRLTVL.

To note about this clone: Without the conserved terminal phenylalanine or tryptophan, this CDR3 likely stems from a read error. The rearrangement joins TRBV6-5 to TRBJ1-2, with a possible D match to TRBD1 (5 bases). V lost 6 bases to trimming and J lost 0 bases, with 14 bases between them. The CDR3 has 15 residues. The V gene's germline CDR1 is MNHEY and CDR2 SVGAGI. CDR3 nucleotides: TGTGCCAGCAGCAGGGATCGCTTTACTAACTATGGCTACACCGTC. Translation: CASSRDRFTNYGYTV.

The chain is built from TRBV19 and TRBJ1-2; 8 bases map to TRBD1. The CDR3 spans 14 residues. The V segment lost 4 bases and the J segment 7 bases; nucleotides outside the gene matches: 8. Germline V CDR1 and CDR2: LNHDA, SQIVND (reference sequence). The chain's CDR3 is CASSTQGATGGYTF. In DNA form, the CDR3 reads TGTGCCAGTAGTACCCAGGGGGCGACGGGTGGCTACACCTTC.

This clone was recorded once. The gene calls are TRBV29-1 and TRBJ2-7; a weak D match, TRBD1 (6 bases). CDR1 is SQVTM and CDR2 is ANQGSEA in the germline V gene. The CDR3 contains 14 residues. Trimming pared 1 base from V and 0 bases from J, leaving 10 bases between. The CDR3 DNA reads TGCAGCGTTGAAGGGACAGAAAGCTCCTACGAGCAGTACTTC. Protein: CSVEGTESSYEQYF.

The rearrangement joins TRBV5-5 to TRBJ1-6; D perhaps matches TRBD1 (5 bases). The germline V gene has CDR1 SGHKS and CDR2 YYEKEE (reference sequence). The length of the CDR3 is 15 residues. Deletions cut 3 bases from V and 2 bases from J, with 9 bases between. CDR3 in DNA: TGTGCCAGCAGCTCGACAGAAACCTATAATTCACCCCTCCACTTT. Its translation: CASSSTETYNSPLHF.

The V gene is TRBV5-5, the J gene TRBJ2-1, with 8 bases matching TRBD2. Germline V gene data show CDR1 as SGHKS and CDR2 as YYEKEE (reference sequence). J gave up 10 bases and V 4 bases, and 4 bases lay outside the gene matches. The length of the CDR3 is 12 residues. Written as DNA, the CDR3 is TGTGCCAGCAGCCCCGGGGGGGTAGAGCAGTTCTTC. Its protein product is CASSPGGVEQFF.

The chain recombines TRBV7-9 with TRBJ1-3; 7 bases line up with TRBD1. The germline CDR1 and CDR2 sequences are SEHNR and FQNEAQ (reference sequence). The V gene end was trimmed by 5 bases and the J gene end by 1 base; junction bases not matched to a gene: 11. The CDR3 runs to 17 residues. CDR3 coding DNA: TGTGCCAGCAGCCTTTGGACAGGTTCACTTTCTGGAAACACCATATATTTT. Its protein is CASSLWTGSLSGNTIYF. The variable domain in full, completed from reference TRBV7-9 and TRBJ1-3, reads DTGVSQNPRHKITKRGQNVTFRCDPISEHNRLYWYRQTLGQGPEFLTYFQNEAQLEKSRLLSDRFSAERPKGSFSTLEIQRTEQGDSAMYLCASSLWTGSLSGNTIYFGEGSWLTVV.

The chain couples TRBV7-3 to TRBJ2-5, with D unresolved. V lost 4 bases and J lost 4, with 10 bases in between. Per the germline V gene, CDR1 is SGHTA and CDR2 is FQGTGA. The CDR3 has 13 amino acids. CDR3 protein: CASSSERGETQYF. The CDR3 DNA is TGTGCCAGCAGCTCCGAGAGAGGAGAGACCCAGTACTTC.

The V gene is TRBV19, the J gene TRBJ2-3; a weak D match, TRBD1 (7 bases). Germline loops: CDR1 LNHDA, CDR2 SQIVND (reference sequence). CDR3 size: 16 residues. The V and J ends lost 6 bases and 7 bases respectively, with 23 bases between them. This CDR3 reads CASREGVIDRANTQYF. CDR3 in DNA: TGTGCCAGTAGGGAGGGAGTAATTGACAGGGCGAATACGCAGTATTTT.

This chain joins TRBV28 and TRBJ2-7; D might be TRBD2 (7 bases). The ends were cut back, 6 bases at V and 1 base at J, with 13 bases in the middle. Germline assignment: CDR1 MDHEN and CDR2 SYDVKM. This CDR3 has 14 amino acids. The DNA of the CDR3 is TGTGCCAGCAGAGGAGGGGGGGGGTCCTACGAGCAGTACTTC. It translates to CASRGGGGSYEQYF. Together with reference TRBV28 and TRBJ2-7, the CDR3 gives the full variable domain: DVKVTQSSRYLVKRTGEKVFLECVQDMDHENMFWYRQDPGLGLRLIYFSYDVKMKEKGDIPEGYSVSREKKERFSLILESASTNQTSMYLCASRGGGGSYEQYFGPGTRLTVT.